This entry describes one T cell receptor (beta chain). Which antigen it targets is not known. Base qualities are not provided; no much larger clone lies one nucleotide away. The data derive from a study of blood T cell repertoires in COVID-19 (TCRdb year 2020). About the study as a whole: Samples covering the acute and convalescent phases of COVID-19 were provided by collaborators in the United States, Italy and Spain. The prospective study material was composed of cDNA or gDNA derived from T cells, B-cell-depleted T cells, or PBMCs. Deeply sampled blood TCRbeta repertoires from subjects exposed to, actively infected with, or recovered from COVID-19 were included in the dataset. The repertoires were released in a freely available public database meant as a resource for research on the immune response to SARS-CoV-2. The samples were drawn from two sources: the first 160 participants of the ongoing ImmuneRACE study, and fewer than 1,500 subjects contributed by 6 global collaborators. Nearly every sample came with metadata listing a de-identified subject ID, COVID-19 status, age in years and sex. Where available, HLA class I and class II types were taken from metadata supplied by the sample provider and were not determined by assay-based typing. Findings and caveats that apply to the study as a whole: Clinical and demographic metadata were provided uncurated, with the amount varying by source and participant.

TCRbeta CDR3 regions were amplified from genomic DNA using the immunoSEQ Assay, a bias-controlled multiplex PCR. The study's processing was this. The number of nucleated cells in each sample was estimated by amplification of reference gene primers within the assay. To quantify the absolute abundance of each unique TCRbeta CDR3 rearrangement, sequence reads were collapsed and filtered. For each sample, productive Simpson clonality was calculated by taking the square root of Simpson's diversity index across productive rearrangements. Here the immuneACCESS table is served through TCRdb, limited to in-frame sequences with V and J called. Missing clones are a known gap in these copies; in checked studies unresolved V genes cover under half, and the rest lacks a known reason. The V and J calls and clone size were taken over from that table, and D and trimming were inferred from the DNA. This sample gives 51,000 or so clones in total; roughly 90% of them show up just once. Over 10% of the sample goes to the ten largest clones.

Collaborating institutions collected whole blood in K2EDTA tubes following their own protocols. For TCRbeta analysis, collaborators shipped samples as frozen whole blood, isolated PBMCs, or DNA extracted from either of those sample types. The germline V gene gives CDR1 as SGHDT and CDR2 as YYEEEE. V loses 0 bases of germline sequence and J loses 6 bases, and the interval between the two ends is 21 bases. CDR3 length: 17 amino acids, cysteine to phenylalanine. Only CDR3 DNA remains: 51 bases, in frame from the first base. This receptor was obtained from an elderly man with acute or convalescent COVID-19. The rearranged segments are TRBV5-6 and TRBJ1-2; no confident D gene assignment can be made. The sequencing input was peripheral blood. The CDR3 protein is CASSLVSGFRPLDGYTF. The nucleotide sequence is given as TGTGCCAGCAGCTTGGTTTCCGGGTTCCGGCCCCTCGATGGCTACACCTTC.